The next 28 T cell receptor beta chains were all read from a single sample in a study of PD-L1 blockade in urothelial cancer. Specified time point: peripheral blood 6 weeks after treatment start. Sequencing was performed with immunoSEQ multiplex PCR; in TCRdb, only in-frame clones are kept and a portion is missing. This sample has 48,000 or so clones, with 86% found just once. The sequenced sample was PBMCs, obtained around atezolizumab (anti-PD-L1) treatment. Every receptor here comes from a man between 60 and 75 years old with urothelial cancer.

This sequence joins TRBV29-1 and TRBJ1-1; 9 positions agree with TRBD1. Germline V gene lookup returns CDR1 SQVTM and CDR2 ANQGSEA. The CDR3 contains 14 residues. J was trimmed by 8 bases and V by 4 bases; bases with no gene match: 11. In nucleotides, the CDR3 is TGCAGCGTTGTCGACAGGGGGAGTTCTTCGGAAGCTTTCTTT. Protein sequence: CSVVDRGSSSEAFF.

V is TRBV10-3 and J is TRBJ2-5; maybe TRBD1 (5 bases). CDR3 length: 13 amino acids. CDR1 is ENHRY, CDR2 SYGVKD, per germline. The V gene lost 6 bases and the J gene lost 0 bases, with 8 bases spanning the gap. The CDR3 is CAISRTNQETQYF. The CDR3 nucleotides read TGTGCCATCAGCAGGACAAACCAAGAGACCCAGTACTTC.

The chain links TRBV6-6 to TRBJ2-5; TRBD2 agrees at 11 bases. CDR1 MNHNY and CDR2 SVGAGI come from the germline V gene (reference sequence). CDR3 length: 15 amino acids. V gave up 4 bases and J gave up 3 bases; unmatched junction bases: 4. This chain's CDR3 is CASSSVAGGEETQYF. The DNA of the CDR3 is TGTGCCAGCAGTTCGGTAGCGGGGGGGGAAGAGACCCAGTACTTC.

The chain's CDR3 is CASGLVGNGKQFF. The CDR3 DNA is TGTGCTAGTGGTTTGGTAGGGAACGGGAAGCAGTTCTTC. This chain connects TRBV12-5 to TRBJ2-1; D is possibly TRBD2 (5 bases). This CDR3 comprises 13 residues. CDR1 and CDR2 from the germline V gene are LGHNT and FRNRAP. V dropped 0 bases and J dropped 11 bases, with 11 bases sitting between them.

Within the sample, this clone is medium-sized (0.01 to 0.1%). V usage is TRBV18 and J usage is TRBJ1-6; tentatively, D is TRBD1 (5 bases). Trimming stripped 4 bases from V and 0 bases from J, with 16 bases between. Per the germline V gene, CDR1 is KGHSH and CDR2 is LQKENI. The CDR3 spans 18 residues. CDR3 sequence (DNA): TGTGCCAGCTCACTGCAGGGCTCTGACCGCTCCTATAATTCACCCCTCCACTTT. This encodes CASSLQGSDRSYNSPLHF.

V gene TRBV18 combines with J gene TRBJ2-1; 8 bases line up with TRBD1. The CDR3 totals 15 residues. V lost 3 bases to trimming and J lost 7 bases; unmatched junction nucleotides: 8. Germline V CDR1 and CDR2: KGHSH, LQKENI. CDR3 in DNA: TGTGCCAGCTCACCGGGCAGGGGGCGGTCTAATGAGCAGTTCTTC. Its translation: CASSPGRGRSNEQFF.

V gene TRBV5-1 combines with J gene TRBJ2-7; a possible D gene is TRBD1 (5 bases). The germline gives CDR1 SGHRS, CDR2 YFSETQ. Trimming took off 0 bases at V and 3 bases at J, with 19 bases between the two ends. The CDR3 extends over 17 amino acids. The DNA for the CDR3 is TGCGCCAGCAGCTTGGGGGGTATGACAGCCTATCGCTACGAGCAGTACTTC. It is translated as CASSLGGMTAYRYEQYF. Using reference TRBV5-1 and TRBJ2-7 for the parts outside the CDR3, the full variable domain is KAGVTQTPRYLIKTRGQQVTLSCSPISGHRSVSWYQQTPGQGLQFLFEYFSETQRNKGNFPGRFSGRQFSNSRSEMNVSTLELGDSALYLCASSLGGMTAYRYEQYFGPGTRLTVT.

This sequence joins TRBV4-3 and TRBJ1-1, with D possibly being TRBD1 (6 bases). The germline V gene encodes CDR1 LGHNA and CDR2 YSLEER. The CDR3 totals 14 residues. With 0 bases removed from V and 8 bases from J, the gap between germline ends came to 13 bases. The CDR3 protein is CASSQDLGAREAFF. The CDR3 region has the DNA TGCGCCAGCAGCCAAGATTTGGGGGCGCGGGAAGCTTTCTTT.

This chain connects TRBV14 to TRBJ2-6; 10 bases fit TRBD1. The CDR3 consists of 17 residues. Germline loops: CDR1 SGHDN, CDR2 FVKESK. V gave up 5 bases and J gave up 3 bases; unmatched junction bases: 7. The CDR3 is CASSKRQGAYGANVLTF. The CDR3 nucleotides are TGTGCCAGCAGCAAACGACAGGGGGCGTATGGGGCCAACGTCCTGACTTTC.

The table lists this clone with a count of one. The chain couples TRBV7-2 to TRBJ1-2; 7 nucleotides line up with TRBD1. Germline CDR1 reads SGHTA; CDR2 reads FQGNSA. The CDR3 has 15 amino acids. V shed 7 bases and J 2 bases; nucleotides not matched to a gene: 10. The CDR3 DNA reads as TGTGCCAGCAACGACAGGGCAAGGGGAAACTATGGCTACACCTTC. This gives the protein CASNDRARGNYGYTF.

This clone showed up just a few times. The chain recombines TRBV19 with TRBJ2-7; 8 positions match TRBD1. Germline CDR1 reads LNHDA; CDR2 reads SQIVND (reference sequence). The trim removed 5 bases at V and 3 bases at J, leaving 9 bases unmatched. There are 15 residues in the CDR3. CDR3 region: CASSLTGTGLYEQYF. The CDR3 nucleotides read TGTGCCAGTAGTCTAACTGGGACAGGACTCTACGAGCAGTACTTC.

The V call is TRBV15, the J call TRBJ2-1; D unresolved. Germline lookup yields CDR1 LNHNV and CDR2 YYDKDF (reference sequence). CDR3 size: 15 residues. V was clipped by 1 base and J by 2 bases, with 9 bases between them. Here the CDR3 DNA reads TGTGCCACCAGCAGAGGAACTACCGCCTACAATGAGCAGTTCTTC. It translates to CATSRGTTAYNEQFF.

This chain connects TRBV7-8 to TRBJ1-1; D gene ambiguous. This CDR3 has 15 amino acids. V dropped 5 bases and J dropped 7 bases, with 20 bases sitting between them. CDR1 and CDR2 from the germline V gene are SGHVS and FQNEAQ. The CDR3 DNA follows: TGTGCCAGCAGCCCCAACGGGCCGGGATATAGTGAAGCTTTCTTT. Its translation is CASSPNGPGYSEAFF.

Only one count was recorded for this clone. J is TRBJ2-1 and V is TRBV10-3, with 13 bases identical to TRBD2. This CDR3 spans 15 amino acids. Germline V CDR1 and CDR2: ENHRY, SYGVKD. The trim removed 7 bases at V and 4 bases at J, leaving 4 bases unmatched. This CDR3 reads CAITPGLAGYNEQFF. CDR3 in DNA: TGTGCCATCACCCCGGGACTAGCGGGGTACAATGAGCAGTTCTTC.

This CDR3 is CASSGPTSGLYNEQFF. In nucleotides, the CDR3 is TGTGCCAGCAGCGGACCCACTAGCGGACTTTACAATGAGCAGTTCTTC. This chain links TRBV9 with TRBJ2-1; 8 bases are shared with TRBD2. CDR1 is SGDLS, CDR2 YYNGEE, per germline. The CDR3 runs to 16 residues. With V trimmed by 3 bases and J by 4 bases, 9 bases remained unmatched.

The chain uses TRBV11-2 and TRBJ1-2, with 8 bases identical to TRBD1. Trimming took 5 bases from V and 6 from J; bases not matched to a gene: 17. Per the germline V gene, CDR1 is SGHAT and CDR2 is FQNNGV. The CDR3 is 17 residues long. CDR3 coding DNA: TGTGCCAGCAGCCCCCAGACAGGGGTAATGACTAGGGATGGCTACACCTTC. It is translated as CASSPQTGVMTRDGYTF.

This clone has a handful of counts. The chain recombines TRBV5-1 with TRBJ1-4; 8 bases fit TRBD1. CDR1 and CDR2 from the germline V gene are SGHRS and YFSETQ. The CDR3 totals 17 residues. V gave up 0 bases and J gave up 7 bases; unmatched junction bases: 11. The CDR3 spells CASSLGQGAFRSEKLFF. The CDR3 DNA reads TGCGCCAGCAGCTTGGGTCAGGGGGCGTTCAGAAGTGAAAAACTGTTTTTT.

The chain combines TRBV6-1 with TRBJ2-3, with a possible D match to TRBD1 (6 bases). The CDR3 runs to 14 residues. Germline V gene data show CDR1 as MNHNS and CDR2 as SASEGT. Trimming pared 6 bases from V and 2 bases from J, leaving 12 bases between. The CDR3 bases are TGTGCCAGCAGGACAGGAGGAAACACAGATACGCAGTATTTT. This codes for CASRTGGNTDTQYF.

This chain connects TRBV5-1 to TRBJ1-5; possible D gene TRBD1, 6 bases. Germline V gives CDR1 SGHRS, CDR2 YFSETQ. This CDR3 contains 16 residues. Deletions cut 4 bases from V and 5 bases from J, with 19 bases between. CDR3 DNA sequence: TGCGCCAGCAGCCCAGCAGGGGTGGGGGCGGATCAGCCCCAGCATTTT. This sequence encodes CASSPAGVGADQPQHF.

The V and J genes are TRBV5-1 and TRBJ2-7; TRBD1 aligns across 11 bases. There are 16 residues in the CDR3. With V trimmed by 0 bases and J by 7 bases, 9 bases remained unmatched. Per germline, CDR1 SGHRS and CDR2 YFSETQ. This chain's CDR3 is CASSLAGTGGRREQYF. Written as DNA, the CDR3 is TGCGCCAGCAGCTTGGCCGGGACAGGGGGTAGGAGGGAGCAGTACTTC. The complete variable domain, with remaining parts taken from reference TRBV5-1 and TRBJ2-7, reads KAGVTQTPRYLIKTRGQQVTLSCSPISGHRSVSWYQQTPGQGLQFLFEYFSETQRNKGNFPGRFSGRQFSNSRSEMNVSTLELGDSALYLCASSLAGTGGRREQYFGPGTRLTVT.

The rearrangement joins TRBV27 to TRBJ2-3, with 9 bases aligning to TRBD2. The CDR3 has 16 amino acids. Looked up from germline, CDR1 is MNHEY and CDR2 is SMNVEV (reference sequence). The V gene end was trimmed by 5 bases and the J gene end by 2 bases; junction bases not matched to a gene: 8. The CDR3 bases are TGTGCCAGCAGTGGGTTAGCGGGGGAGGCCACAGATACGCAGTATTTT. Residues: CASSGLAGEATDTQYF.

The V gene is TRBV7-3, the J gene TRBJ2-1, with D uncertain. Germline V gene lookup returns CDR1 SGHTA and CDR2 FQGTGA. Deletions cut 7 bases from V and 0 bases from J, with 13 bases between. This CDR3 region has 15 residues. CDR3: CASTREPSSYNEQFF. As DNA, the CDR3 is TGTGCCAGCACCCGAGAGCCGAGCTCCTACAATGAGCAGTTCTTC.

The V call is TRBV4-1, the J call TRBJ2-2; D unclear. Germline CDR1 and CDR2: MGHRA and YSYEKL. The CDR3 runs to 15 residues. Trimming stripped 6 bases from V and 5 bases from J, with 16 bases between. As DNA, the CDR3 is TGCGCCAGCAGAAACTGGGCCTCTATGACCGGGGAGCTGTTTTTT. Protein sequence: CASRNWASMTGELFF.

The rearrangement uses TRBV5-8 and TRBJ2-5; D unresolved. The CDR3 consists of 14 residues. Per germline, CDR1 SGHTS and CDR2 YDEGEE. Trimming pared 0 bases from V and 7 bases from J, leaving 13 bases between. This CDR3 is CASSLVTATWTQYF. The CDR3 region has the DNA TGTGCCAGCAGCTTGGTTACAGCCACCTGGACCCAGTACTTC. Full variable domain (rest looked up from reference TRBV5-8 and TRBJ2-5): EAGVTQSPTHLIKTRGQQATLRCSPISGHTSVYWYQQALGLGLQFLLWYDEGEERNRGNFPPRFSGRQFPNYSSELNVNALELEDSALYLCASSLVTATWTQYFGPGTRLLVL.

The chain uses TRBV7-6 and TRBJ2-1; possibly TRBD1 for D (6 bases). Germline V CDR1 and CDR2: SGHVS, FNYEAQ. Trimming pared 5 bases from V and 1 base from J, leaving 12 bases between. CDR3 size: 15 residues. The CDR3 protein is CASSATGRSYNEQFF. CDR3 DNA: TGTGCCAGCAGCGCCACAGGGAGATCCTACAATGAGCAGTTCTTC.

The chain is built from TRBV19 and TRBJ2-2, with 8 bases that match TRBD1. Germline V lookup: CDR1 LNHDA, CDR2 SQIVND (reference sequence). The CDR3 extends over 15 amino acids. J lost 1 base, V lost 6 bases, and 4 bases had no gene match. CDR3 coding DNA: TGTGCCAGTAGCCTTGGACAGGGGAACACCGGGGAGCTGTTTTTT. This codes for CASSLGQGNTGELFF.

The chain is built from TRBV4-1 and TRBJ1-5, with D unresolved. The V gene lost 1 base and the J gene lost 0 bases, with 10 bases spanning the gap. The CDR3 extends over 16 amino acids. The germline V gene has CDR1 MGHRA and CDR2 YSYEKL. Written as DNA, the CDR3 is TGCGCCAGCAGCCAAGTAATAGAAATTAGCAATCAGCCCCAGCATTTT. This gives the protein CASSQVIEISNQPQHF.

This sequence joins TRBV5-5 and TRBJ1-4, with TRBD1 as a possible D gene (5 bases). Looked up from germline, CDR1 is SGHKS and CDR2 is YYEKEE (reference sequence). The V end was cut by 0 bases, the J end by 5 bases, with 14 bases between. There are 16 residues in the CDR3. The CDR3 loop reads CASSLGSQGENEKLFF. CDR3 nucleotides: TGTGCCAGCAGCTTGGGATCTCAGGGCGAAAATGAAAAACTGTTTTTT.